A selection of T cell receptor beta chains follows, all from one sample in a study of response to subunit inactivated influenza vaccine. TCRdb processed the RT-PCR reads anew with MiXCR; each CDR3 protein has one entry. The repertoire holds approximately 530,000 distinct CDR3 sequences, approximately 12% seen once, with around 12% in the top ten. Sequenced material: PBMCs from blood, taken 40 to 50 days after vaccination. These receptors all come from a man over 45 who received an inactivated influenza vaccine. The CDR3 runs from the conserved cysteine through the conserved F or W. D genes are given only for firm matches. Rows give clone size only sometimes, using once, few, many, or a class for an expanded clone.

DNA	CDR3	J	D	size	V
TGTGCCAGCAGCCAAGAAGCCGGGCCTCAGCCCCAGCATTTT	CASSQEAGPQPQHF	TRBJ1-5	.	.	TRBV4-2
TGTGCCAGCAGTCCCCACTGGACAGGGGGCGAGATTGGCACTGAAGCTTTCTTT	CASSPHWTGGEIGTEAFF	TRBJ1-1	TRBD1	few	TRBV12-3/TRBV12-4
TGCGCCAGCAGCTGGACCGGGACAGGCTCTGGGGCCAACGTCCTGACTTTC	CASSWTGTGSGANVLTF	TRBJ2-6	TRBD1	.	TRBV5-1
TGCAGCGTTGAAGGTGAGGCGCGGGGGGGCCGCTACAATGAGCAGTTCTTC	CSVEGEARGGRYNEQFF	TRBJ2-1	TRBD2	few	TRBV29-1
TGTGCCAGCAGCTTAGCAGCTAGTCAGCCCTACGAGCAGTACTTC	CASSLAASQPYEQYF	TRBJ2-7	.	.	TRBV7-2
TGCAGTGCTAGAGATTTGATGACTCATTTCACAGATACGCAGTATTTT	CSARDLMTHFTDTQYF	TRBJ2-3	.	many	TRBV20-1
TGTGCCAGCAGCTTAGCCTTTGGGGGGGAAGCTTTCTTT	CASSLAFGGEAFF	TRBJ1-1	.	.	TRBV7-2
TGTGCCAGCAGTGGCAGACAGGTCAGCCGTTGGGATACTGAAGCTTTCTTT	CASSGRQVSRWDTEAFF	TRBJ1-1	.	few	TRBV12-3/TRBV12-4
TGTGCCAGCAGTCTAACGGACAGGGGGGGCGGCTACACCTTC	CASSLTDRGGGYTF	TRBJ1-2	TRBD1	many	TRBV12-3/TRBV12-4
TGTGCCAGCAGCAAGGGGGACAGCCAATACGAGCAGTACTTC	CASSKGDSQYEQYF	TRBJ2-7	TRBD1	.	TRBV3-1
TGTGCCAGCAGCTTAGATAGCGGGAGGACGGAGACCCAGTACTTC	CASSLDSGRTETQYF	TRBJ2-5	TRBD2	many	TRBV7-2
TGTGCCAGCAGCCGGGGAGGGGGAATACAGCCCCAGCATTTT	CASSRGGGIQPQHF	TRBJ1-5	.	few	TRBV3-1
TGTGCCACCGGCGCCCGACAGCCTAGCAATCAGCCCCAGCATTTT	CATGARQPSNQPQHF	TRBJ1-5	.	few	TRBV6-1
TGTGCCAGCAGCTCTTGGACTAGCGGGGACCAAGAGACCCAGTACTTC	CASSSWTSGDQETQYF	TRBJ2-5	TRBD2	once	TRBV7-9
TGTGCCAGCCTCCATGCAGGGGGGGAGACCCAGTACTTC	CASLHAGGETQYF	TRBJ2-5	.	few	TRBV7-2
TGTGCCATCAGTGAGTCGAAGGCCAGGCTCCTAACAGGCAATCAGCCCCAGCATTTT	CAISESKARLLTGNQPQHF	TRBJ1-5	.	many	TRBV10-3
TGTGCCAGCACCACCTACACGAGGATGAACACTGAAGCTTTCTTT	CASTTYTRMNTEAFF	TRBJ1-1	.	few	TRBV27
TGTGCCATCAGCGGAATCAGCGCAAATGAGCAGTTCTTC	CAISGISANEQFF	TRBJ2-1	.	few	TRBV10-3
TGCAGCGTAGGGAACAATGAGCAGTTCTTC	CSVGNNEQFF	TRBJ2-1	.	.	TRBV29-1
TGTGCCAGCACCGTCTCTGGGGCCAACGTCCTGACTTTC	CASTVSGANVLTF	TRBJ2-6	.	.	TRBV7-9
TGCGCCAGCAGCCTAAAGACCCCACGGACCTCTAACACAGATACGCAGTATTTT	CASSLKTPRTSNTDTQYF	TRBJ2-3	.	few	TRBV4-3
TGTGCCAGCGGTTCGGGGGGCGAGCAGTACTTC	CASGSGGEQYF	TRBJ2-7	TRBD2	few	TRBV6-2/TRBV6-3
TGTGCCAGCAGTCTTTCCGGGAGTGAATACAATGAGCAGTTCTTC	CASSLSGSEYNEQFF	TRBJ2-1	.	many	TRBV9
TGTGCCAGCAGTCAGCCGGGACTAGCGGGCTCCAAACGGGACAATGAGCAGTTCTTC	CASSQPGLAGSKRDNEQFF	TRBJ2-1	TRBD2	few	TRBV2
TGTGCCAGCAGCTTAACCCCGGGACATTCTCAGCCCCAGCATTTT	CASSLTPGHSQPQHF	TRBJ1-5	.	few	TRBV7-2
TGTGCCACCAGTGAGTTTGAGGATGAGCAGTTCTTC	CATSEFEDEQFF	TRBJ2-1	.	many	TRBV24-1
TGCAGTGCTAACAGGGGGCCGAGCTCCTACGAGCAGTACTTC	CSANRGPSSYEQYF	TRBJ2-7	TRBD1	many	TRBV20-1
TGCGCCAGCAGCCAAACGGGGGGAGAGACCCAGTACTTC	CASSQTGGETQYF	TRBJ2-5	TRBD2	many	TRBV4-1
TGTGCCAGCAGCTCCGGGACCTCCGAGCAGTACTTC	CASSSGTSEQYF	TRBJ2-7	.	.	TRBV7-8
TGTGCCAGCAGCTCAGGACACAACAATGAGCAGTTCTTC	CASSSGHNNEQFF	TRBJ2-1	.	many	TRBV7-9
TGTGCCAGCTCACCCACCGGGACAGATCTCACAGATACGCAGTATTTT	CASSPTGTDLTDTQYF	TRBJ2-3	TRBD1	few	TRBV18
TGCAGCGTTGAACCTAAATTCGGGACCCAGTACTTC	CSVEPKFGTQYF	TRBJ2-5	.	many	TRBV29-1
TGCAGCGTTCGACCGGGACAGGGGGTCTCCGAGCAGTACTTC	CSVRPGQGVSEQYF	TRBJ2-7	TRBD1	few	TRBV29-1
TGTGCCACCAGTTCTGCCGGGACAGCGCTCTATGGCTACACCTTC	CATSSAGTALYGYTF	TRBJ1-2	TRBD1	.	TRBV24-1
TGTGCCTGCTGGGGCCTCTTGGTCGCGGGAGAGACCTACAATGAGCAGTTCTTC	CACWGLLVAGETYNEQFF	TRBJ2-1	TRBD2	.	TRBV3-1
TGTGCCAGCAGCCAAGACGCGCTATCCTACGAGCAGTACTTC	CASSQDALSYEQYF	TRBJ2-7	.	.	TRBV3-1
TGTGCCAGCGGTGGACTAGCGGACTCCTACAATGAGCAGTTCTTC	CASGGLADSYNEQFF	TRBJ2-1	TRBD2	.	TRBV9
TGCGCCAGCAGCTTTCGTGGGGATCCCAATCAGCCCCAGCATTTT	CASSFRGDPNQPQHF	TRBJ1-5	.	few	TRBV5-1
TGCGCCAGCAGCCAAGAACCTCTAGGGACAGGCTATGAGCAGTTCTTC	CASSQEPLGTGYEQFF	TRBJ2-1	TRBD1	.	TRBV4-3
TGTGCCAGCAGTGTAGACAGTGGCAATCAGCCCCAGCATTTT	CASSVDSGNQPQHF	TRBJ1-5	.	few	TRBV11-2
TGTGCCACCAGCAGAGATCGGACCATCTACGAGCAGTACTTC	CATSRDRTIYEQYF	TRBJ2-7	.	.	TRBV15
TGCGCCAGCAGCTTGGGCCCCATGGAGGGTAGGAGCTATGGCTACACCTTC	CASSLGPMEGRSYGYTF	TRBJ1-2	.	.	TRBV5-1
TGCAGCGTTGAGGAGACAGAAATAAAGGGCCAATCCTACGAGCAGTACTTC	CSVEETEIKGQSYEQYF	TRBJ2-7	.	.	TRBV29-1
TGTGCCAGCAGCAACCTGACTAGTAACCCGCAGTATTTT	CASSNLTSNPQYF	TRBJ2-3	.	.	TRBV21-1
TGCAGCGGCGATAGCGGGCCCGGCACAGATACGCAGTATTTT	CSGDSGPGTDTQYF	TRBJ2-3	TRBD2	many	TRBV29-1
TGTGCCACCAGTGATCCTGGACACCCAAATCAGCCCCAGCATTTT	CATSDPGHPNQPQHF	TRBJ1-5	.	.	TRBV24-1